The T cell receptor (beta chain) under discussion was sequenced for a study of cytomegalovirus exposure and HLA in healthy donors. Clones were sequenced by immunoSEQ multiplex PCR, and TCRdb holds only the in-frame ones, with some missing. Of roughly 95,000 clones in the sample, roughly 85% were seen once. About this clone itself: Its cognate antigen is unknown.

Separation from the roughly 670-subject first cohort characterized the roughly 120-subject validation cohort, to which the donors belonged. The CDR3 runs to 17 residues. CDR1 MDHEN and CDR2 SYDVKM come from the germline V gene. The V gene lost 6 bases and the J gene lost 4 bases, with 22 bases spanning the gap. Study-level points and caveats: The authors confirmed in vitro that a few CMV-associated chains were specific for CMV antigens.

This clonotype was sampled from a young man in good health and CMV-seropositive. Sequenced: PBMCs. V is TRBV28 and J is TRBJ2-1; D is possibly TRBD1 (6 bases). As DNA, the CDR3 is TGTGCCAGCAGATCAGCAGGGGCCCCCGCTCCTTACAATGAGCAGTTCTTC. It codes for CASRSAGAPAPYNEQFF.